A selection of T cell receptor beta chains follows, all from one sample in a study of blood T cell repertoires in COVID-19. This table comes from immunoSEQ multiplex PCR, and its TCRdb copy is limited to in-frame clones, with some not included. The table shows approximately 440,000 clones, with about nine tenths occurring only once. Sequenced material: PBMCs or T cells enriched from blood (not recorded which). Receptor source: a woman between 18 and 29 years old who had recovered from COVID-19. Each CDR3 is given with its conserved first and last residue. D genes are given only for firm matches. Some rows mark clone size as missing; the rest say once, few, many or name a class of expanded clone.

- TRBJ1-2 TRBV5-1 - CASSTDPSGGYTF TGCGCCAGCAGCACCGACCCCTCGGGGGGCTACACCTTC
- TRBJ2-7 TRBV29-1 - CSVEGGTTREQYF TGCAGCGTTGAGGGGGGAACAACGCGGGAGCAGTACTTC
- TRBJ1-2 TRBV30 - CAWSPLDGYTF TGTGCCTGGAGTCCACTAGATGGCTACACCTTC
- TRBJ1-6 TRBV7-9 once CASSSRGGGRNSPLHF TGTGCCAGCAGCTCGAGAGGTGGGGGGAGGAATTCACCCCTCCACTTT
- TRBJ1-5 TRBV12-3/TRBV12-4 - CAGLGTPNQPQHF TGTGCCGGCCTAGGGACACCTAATCAGCCCCAGCATTTT
TRBD2 TRBJ2-2 TRBV5-1 - CASSLELAGDTGELFF TGCGCCAGCAGCTTGGAGCTGGCGGGGGATACCGGGGAGCTGTTTTTT
- TRBJ1-3 TRBV7-2 - CASSLSGFTGNTIYF TGTGCCAGCAGCCTCAGCGGGTTCACTGGAAACACCATATATTTT
TRBD1 TRBJ2-3 TRBV30 - CAWRTGTGVTDTQYF TGTGCCTGGAGAACTGGGACAGGGGTCACAGATACGCAGTATTTT
TRBD1 TRBJ1-6 TRBV30 - CAWSGGTGSPLHF TGTGCCTGGAGTGGGGGGACAGGTTCACCCCTCCACTTT
TRBD1 TRBJ1-5 TRBV6-1 few CASSERRTGGALGQPQHF TGTGCCAGCAGTGAGAGACGTACAGGGGGAGCACTCGGGCAGCCCCAGCATTTT
- TRBJ2-7 TRBV4-1 - CASSQDNQGHRNEQYF TGCGCCAGCAGCCAAGATAACCAGGGTCATAGGAACGAGCAGTACTTC
TRBD1 TRBJ1-2 TRBV6-1 - CASSYADRDYGYTF TGTGCCAGCAGTTATGCGGACAGGGACTATGGCTACACCTTC
- TRBJ1-6 TRBV10-3 - CAITPSRDNSPLHF TGTGCCATCACCCCCAGTCGGGATAATTCACCCCTCCACTTT
TRBD2 TRBJ2-7 TRBV28 - CASRPVGEGGNEQYF TGTGCCAGCAGACCCGTAGGTGAGGGAGGGAACGAGCAGTACTTC
- TRBJ2-5 TRBV24-1 - CATSDLSTGETQYF TGTGCCACCAGTGATTTGTCGACGGGAGAGACCCAGTACTTC
TRBD1 TRBJ1-1 TRBV25-1 - CASSPQGQVSTEAFF TGTGCCAGCAGTCCCCAGGGACAGGTGAGCACTGAAGCCTTCTTT